This T cell receptor beta chain originates from a study of OX40 agonist ivuxolimab in advanced cancers. The study in broad terms: Ivuxolimab, which targeted the costimulatory receptor OX40 (CD134), was an agonistic, fully human IgG2 monoclonal antibody. The point of sequencing TCRbeta in the periphery was to test whether ivuxolimab changed TCR sequence diversity and drove clonal T-cell expansion. The paper covers the monotherapy dose-escalation part of the phase I ivuxolimab trial, which included N = 52 patients. Of the approximately 50 patients in dose escalation, about 20 had hepatocellular carcinoma, about 15 had melanoma, 9 had renal cell carcinoma and 9 had head and neck cancer. Patients were allowed to have had prior anti-PD-1, anti-PD-L1 or anti-CTLA-4 therapy, and around 40% of the dose-escalation patients had previously received checkpoint inhibitors. Partial responses were achieved by three dose-escalation patients, of whom one had hepatocellular carcinoma and two had cutaneous melanoma. Intravenous ivuxolimab was administered to patients every 2 weeks at six dose levels: 0.01, 0.1, 0.3, 1.5, 3 and 10 mg/kg. The dose-escalation cohort was 82.7% male with a mean age of approximately 59 years, ranging from about 20 to 80. Beyond this particular receptor, the publication reports: After ivuxolimab, more expanded clones were found on average in CD8+ T cells than in CD4+ T cells. Low levels of normalized T-cell clonal expansion were also seen in some nonresponding patients. The antigen specificity of the peripheral T cells that underwent clonal expansion was not determined. In the 0.1-3.0 mg/kg groups, partial responders had among the lowest normalized peripheral clonal expansion, particularly in CD8+ T cells. Clonal expansion of both CD4+ and CD8+ blood T cells was observed from baseline to week 6 at doses 0.1 to 3.0 mg/kg.

Patients with autoimmune disease history or receiving systemic immunosuppression were excluded from the trial. Peripheral blood for TCR sequencing was collected from all dose cohorts at baseline, on cycle 4 day 1, and on cycle 7 day 1. The samples were taken from a phase I, first-in-human, multicenter, open-label dose-escalation trial of ivuxolimab. The trial enrolled adults with locally advanced or metastatic head and neck squamous cell, hepatocellular, melanoma or renal cell carcinoma. Before TCR sequencing, CD4+ and CD8+ T cells were separately sorted from peripheral blood. CDR1 and CDR2, per the germline V gene, are MDHEN and SYDVKM. V is reduced by 3 bases and J by 1 base, leaving a spacing of 8 bases between them. Spanning cysteine to phenylalanine, the CDR3 consists of 14 amino acids. Only the CDR3 region is kept as DNA, spanning 42 bases read in frame from base 1. This clone has a handful of counts. This clone's antigen is unknown. No base-level quality is on record; no much larger clone is a single base apart. The sample carries other DNA sequences with the same CDR3.

To sequence the TCRbeta CDR3 region, genomic DNA was isolated from the sorted cells. The immunoSEQ Assay was used to sequence the TCRbeta CDR3 regions. This immuneACCESS table, as held by TCRdb, lists in-frame sequences with V and J called but not all clones. Of the missing ones, under half trace to an unresolved V gene in checked studies; the others have no known cause. The sample contains 42,000 or so clones, approximately 83% of them found a single time. About 16% of the sample belongs to the ten largest clones. This specimen consisted of CD4+ or CD8+ T cells sorted from blood, obtained in a trial of the OX40 agonist ivuxolimab. The TCR was taken from an adult with an advanced solid tumor such as melanoma, head and neck, liver or kidney cancer. The rearranged segments are TRBV28 and TRBJ2-3, with the D gene not clear enough to name. CDR3 region: CASSFLAGTDTQYF. The sequenced DNA is TGTGCCAGCAGTTTTTTGGCGGGCACAGATACGCAGTATTTT.